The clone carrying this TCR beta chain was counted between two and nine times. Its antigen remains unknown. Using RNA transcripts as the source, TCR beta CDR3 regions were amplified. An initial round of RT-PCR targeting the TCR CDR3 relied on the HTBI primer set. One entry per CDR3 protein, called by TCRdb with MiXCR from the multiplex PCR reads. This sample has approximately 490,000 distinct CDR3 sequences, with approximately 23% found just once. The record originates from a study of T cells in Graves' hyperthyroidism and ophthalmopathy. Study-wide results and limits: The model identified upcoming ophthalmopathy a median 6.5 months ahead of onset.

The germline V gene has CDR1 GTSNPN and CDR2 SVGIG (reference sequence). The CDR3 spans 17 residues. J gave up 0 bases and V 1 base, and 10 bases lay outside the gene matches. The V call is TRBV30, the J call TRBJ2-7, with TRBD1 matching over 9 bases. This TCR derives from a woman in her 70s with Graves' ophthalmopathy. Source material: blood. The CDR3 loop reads CAWSEIYRGLSSYEQYF. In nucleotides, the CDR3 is TGTGCCTGGAGTGAAATATACAGGGGGCTGAGCTCCTACGAGCAGTACTTC.